This T cell receptor (beta chain) stems from a study of monozygotic twins with inflammatory bowel disease. TCRalpha and TCRbeta cDNA went through nested PCRs of approximately 17 and 9 cycles, two in total. From its re-call of the 5' RACE reads, TCRdb lists each CDR3 protein once, without DNA. Across some 150,000 distinct CDR3 sequences, the top ten clones capture approximately 1.2% of the sample. The CDR3 runs to 14 residues. Germline CDR1 reads SGHRS; CDR2 reads YFSETQ. Sequencing used blood. The chain uses TRBV5-1 and TRBJ2-7; the TRBD2 assignment by TCRdb is unverifiable without DNA. The source of this sequence is a human donor with ulcerative colitis or Crohn's disease, or a healthy co-twin of an affected twin (not recorded which). The CDR3 sequence: CASSPGLADYEQYF.